These 13 T cell receptor beta chains share one sample of origin, sequenced in a study of CD8 T cells in ankylosing spondylitis (dated by TCRdb to about 2017). To prepare the library, 5' RACE was applied. The data were produced on an Illumina HiSeq 2500. TCRdb trimmed the raw reads at Q25, called clones with MiXCR and kept productive beta chains. Rows with a matching CDR3 protein are joined into one entry that keeps the most common DNA and genes. This sample lists about 360,000 distinct CDR3 sequences; roughly 20% were detected once. The top ten clones comprise around 13% of the sample. Sequenced sample: blood, either unsorted or a sorted T cell fraction (not recorded which). The receptor source for this set is a male donor with ankylosing spondylitis or in good health (not recorded which).

This clonotype came up once. The chain couples TRBV4-1 to TRBJ2-2; 12 bases align to TRBD2. The CDR3 sequence is 17 residues long. The junction had 5 bases not matched to a gene; V was cut back by 3 bases and J by 3 bases. In germline, CDR1 is MGHRA, CDR2 YSYEKL. Written as DNA, the CDR3 is TGCGCCAGCAGCCACCAAACTAGCGGGGGGCACACCGGGGAGCTGTTTTTT. Translated, it gives CASSHQTSGGHTGELFF.

V and J are TRBV2 and TRBJ2-1, with D unresolved. The V end lost 8 bases, the J end lost 0 bases, and 5 bases lay between the germline ends. This CDR3 spans 12 amino acids. Germline V gene lookup returns CDR1 SNHLY and CDR2 FYNNEI. The CDR3: CASVGSYNEQFF. The CDR3 region has the DNA TGTGCCAGCGTGGGCTCCTACAATGAGCAGTTCTTC.

V is TRBV15 and J is TRBJ2-7; 8 bases match TRBD1. With V trimmed by 4 bases and J by 4 bases, 6 bases remained unmatched. Germline values: CDR1 LNHNV, CDR2 YYDKDF (reference sequence). The CDR3 sequence is 14 residues long. This CDR3 is CATSIAGGKYEQYF. In DNA, the CDR3 is TGTGCCACCAGCATAGCAGGGGGCAAGTACGAGCAGTACTTC.

The gene calls are TRBV7-9 and TRBJ2-6; the D is unclear. The CDR3 covers 17 residues. Trimming shortened V by 5 bases and J by 2 bases, and 16 bases separated the two germline ends. Germline CDR1 and CDR2: SEHNR and FQNEAQ (reference sequence). CDR3 bases: TGTGCCAGCAGCGAAAACCCCTTGGTGGCTGGGGCCAACGTCCTGACTTTC. Translation gives CASSENPLVAGANVLTF.

As DNA, the CDR3 is TGCAGTGCTAGAGATTCTGCAGGGAACTCCTACGAGCAGTACTTC. This codes for CSARDSAGNSYEQYF. J is TRBJ2-7 and V is TRBV20-1; D is possibly TRBD1 (5 bases). V was pared by 0 bases and J by 0 bases, with 12 bases between. CDR3 size: 15 residues. The germline CDR1 and CDR2 sequences are DFQATT and SNEGSKA (reference sequence).

This clonotype was seen a handful of times. In DNA, the CDR3 is TGTGCCAGCAGCCTCACATGGGCAGACAATGAGCAGTTCTTC. It yields the protein CASSLTWADNEQFF. The chain links TRBV7-9 to TRBJ2-1; D gene ambiguous. The V end lost 5 bases, the J end lost 5 bases, and 13 bases lay between the germline ends. Germline V gives CDR1 SEHNR, CDR2 FQNEAQ (reference sequence). The CDR3 runs to 14 residues.

V usage is TRBV20-1 and J usage is TRBJ2-7; D ambiguous. This CDR3 is 13 amino acids long. Germline CDR1 DFQATT, CDR2 SNEGSKA (reference sequence). V lost 6 bases and J lost 2, with 14 bases in between. The chain's CDR3 is CSAVTTVTYEQYF. The CDR3 coding sequence is TGCAGTGCGGTAACCACAGTTACCTACGAGCAGTACTTC.

The chain recombines TRBV4-1 with TRBJ2-1; unclear D gene. The V and J ends lost 3 bases and 0 bases respectively, with 9 bases between them. CDR1 is MGHRA and CDR2 is YSYEKL in the germline V gene. The CDR3 spans 15 residues. The CDR3: CASSHALSSYNEQFF. The CDR3 DNA sequence: TGCGCCAGCAGCCACGCGCTGAGCTCCTACAATGAGCAGTTCTTC.

This chain joins TRBV20-1 and TRBJ2-7, with 7 bases aligning to TRBD1. The V gene's germline CDR1 is DFQATT and CDR2 SNEGSKA (reference sequence). The V segment lost 6 bases and the J segment 0 bases; nucleotides outside the gene matches: 5. The CDR3 covers 13 residues. CDR3 protein: CSAPTGNSYEQYF. CDR3 in DNA: TGCAGTGCCCCGACAGGGAACTCCTACGAGCAGTACTTC.

This clonotype occurred a few times. The V gene is TRBV19, the J gene TRBJ2-7; TRBD2 matches at 9 bases. This CDR3 region has 13 residues. Germline assignment: CDR1 LNHDA and CDR2 SQIVND (reference sequence). With V trimmed by 6 bases and J by 3 bases, 3 bases remained unmatched. The CDR3 region has the DNA TGTGCCAGTAGATCGCGGGAGGGCTACGAGCAGTACTTC. Translation gives CASRSREGYEQYF.

The genes are TRBV11-2 and TRBJ2-3; 10 bases line up with TRBD1. This CDR3 is 13 amino acids long. After removal of 8 bases from V and 4 bases from J, the junction contained 3 bases not matched to a gene. Germline CDR1 reads SGHAT; CDR2 reads FQNNGV. CDR3 nucleotides: TGTGCCAGCCAGACAGGGGGCGCAGATACGCAGTATTTT. Translating gives CASQTGGADTQYF.

Only a few counts were recorded for this clonotype. CDR3 residues: CSAHAEGTGVGDTQYF. CDR3 sequence (DNA): TGCAGTGCTCACGCCGAGGGGACAGGGGTTGGAGATACGCAGTATTTT. The V gene is TRBV20-1, the J gene TRBJ2-3, with 10 nucleotides matching TRBD1. The CDR3 length is 16 residues. Germline V gene data show CDR1 as DFQATT and CDR2 as SNEGSKA (reference sequence). Trimming at V came to 5 bases and at J to 5 bases, leaving 13 bases not matched to a gene.

The J gene is TRBJ1-5, the V gene TRBV15; no firm D call. This CDR3 has 16 residues. V was pared by 2 bases and J by 4 bases, with 15 bases between. Germline loops: CDR1 LNHNV, CDR2 YYDKDF (reference sequence). The chain's CDR3 is CATSRSPVLLNQPQHF. CDR3 DNA: TGTGCCACCAGCAGATCGCCAGTCCTCTTAAATCAGCCCCAGCATTTT. Full variable domain (rest looked up from reference TRBV15 and TRBJ1-5): DAMVIQNPRYQVTQFGKPVTLSCSQTLNHNVMYWYQQKSSQAPKLLFHYYDKDFNNEADTPDNFQSRRPNTSFCFLDIRSPGLGDTAMYLCATSRSPVLLNQPQHFGDGTRLSIL.